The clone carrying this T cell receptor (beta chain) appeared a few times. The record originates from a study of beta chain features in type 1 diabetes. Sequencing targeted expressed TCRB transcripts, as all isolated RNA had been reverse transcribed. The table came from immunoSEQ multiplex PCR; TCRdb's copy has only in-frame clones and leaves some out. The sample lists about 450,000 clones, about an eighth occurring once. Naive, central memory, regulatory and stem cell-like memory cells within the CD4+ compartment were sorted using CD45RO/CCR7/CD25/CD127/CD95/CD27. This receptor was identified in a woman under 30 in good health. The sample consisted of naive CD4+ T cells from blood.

In DNA form, the CDR3 reads TGTGCCAGCAGCTTGGGGTCTAGAGATACGCAGTATTTT. Translation: CASSLGSRDTQYF. This chain joins TRBV7-9 and TRBJ2-3; D remains unclear. The germline V gene has CDR1 SEHNR and CDR2 FQNEAQ (reference sequence). The length of the CDR3 is 13 residues. V was cut by 3 bases and J by 5 bases, with 9 bases left in between.